These 30 T cell receptor beta chains share one sample of origin, sequenced in a study of spatial heterogeneity in lung cancer. Time point meaning: blood at routine non-recurrence follow-up after resection. Unsorted tumor, nontumor lung tissue or cryopreserved PBMC supplied the whole RNA. TCRdb processed the 5' RACE reads anew with MiXCR; each CDR3 protein has one entry. Here the sample spans 20,000 to 30,000 distinct CDR3 sequences, 5% to 6.5% being singletons. Sequenced material: PBMCs, taken at follow-up. The origin of the receptors is a male donor with early-stage non-small cell lung cancer.

The chain recombines TRBV3-1 with TRBJ2-2, with a tentative D call TRBD2 (6 bases). CDR3 length: 15 amino acids. The ends were cut back, 4 bases at V and 1 base at J, with 10 bases in the middle. Germline V CDR1 and CDR2: LGHDT, YNNKEL (reference sequence). CDR3 nucleotides: TGTGCCAGCAGCCCGAGCGGGCGGAACACCGGGGAGCTGTTTTTT. It specifies CASSPSGRNTGELFF.

As for this clonotype: Since a much larger clone is just one base distant, this may be a read error. The J gene is TRBJ2-3, the V gene TRBV7-2; D is uncertain. CDR1 SGHTA and CDR2 FQGNSA come from the germline V gene. The V end was cut by 5 bases, the J end by 2 bases, with 5 bases between. The CDR3 extends over 12 amino acids. The CDR3 loop reads CASSPITDTQYF. CDR3 in DNA: TGTGCCAGCAGCCCAATCACAGATACGCAGTATTTT.

This clonotype was recorded a few times. This sequence joins TRBV7-9 and TRBJ1-1; 8 nucleotides agree with TRBD1. The germline CDR1 and CDR2 sequences are SEHNR and FQNEAQ (reference sequence). The trim removed 1 base at V and 3 bases at J, leaving 7 bases unmatched. The CDR3 consists of 16 residues. The DNA for the CDR3 is TGTGCCAGCAGCTTAGGACCGACAGGGGCAGACACTGAAGCTTTCTTT. This gives the protein CASSLGPTGADTEAFF.

The CDR3 here is CASSVTGYTGELFF. The CDR3 DNA reads as TGTGCCAGCAGCGTGACAGGGTACACCGGGGAGCTGTTTTTT. The chain couples TRBV9 to TRBJ2-2; 7 bases are shared with TRBD1. This CDR3 is 14 amino acids long. The V gene's germline CDR1 is SGDLS and CDR2 YYNGEE. The ends lost 2 bases at V and 3 bases at J; junction bases unmatched: 1.

This clonotype was recorded at least ten times. J is TRBJ2-1 and V is TRBV12-3 or TRBV12-4, with D tentatively TRBD1 (5 bases). The CDR3 has 13 amino acids. V lost 6 bases and J lost 12, with 18 bases in between. This chain's CDR3 is CASSSRAWQGQFF. The CDR3 DNA reads as TGTGCCAGCAGCTCCCGGGCTTGGCAGGGGCAGTTCTTC.

The V gene is TRBV29-1, the J gene TRBJ1-1; 10 positions match TRBD1. This CDR3 region has 13 residues. The V segment lost 6 bases and the J segment 2 bases; nucleotides outside the gene matches: 3. Germline values: CDR1 SQVTM, CDR2 ANQGSEA. The CDR3: CSVDRGGNTEAFF. Here the CDR3 DNA reads TGCAGCGTGGACAGGGGGGGAAACACTGAAGCTTTCTTT.

There are many counts of this clonotype. The rearrangement joins TRBV7-9 to TRBJ1-5; TRBD1 matches at 9 bases. After removal of 5 bases from V and 2 bases from J, the junction contained 13 bases not matched to a gene. The CDR3 is 18 residues long. The germline V gene encodes CDR1 SEHNR and CDR2 FQNEAQ (reference sequence). For the CDR3, the DNA is TGTGCCAGCAGCACAACCGGGACAGGGATCTTGGGCAATCAGCCCCAGCATTTT. It yields the protein CASSTTGTGILGNQPQHF. The variable domain in full, completed from reference TRBV7-9 and TRBJ1-5, reads DTGVSQNPRHKITKRGQNVTFRCDPISEHNRLYWYRQTLGQGPEFLTYFQNEAQLEKSRLLSDRFSAERPKGSFSTLEIQRTEQGDSAMYLCASSTTGTGILGNQPQHFGDGTRLSIL.

This clonotype was detected many times. The chain combines TRBV5-5 with TRBJ2-5; D unclear. The germline V and J ends were trimmed by 4 bases and 3 bases, with 13 bases remaining between them. This CDR3 comprises 14 residues. Looked up from germline, CDR1 is SGHKS and CDR2 is YYEKEE (reference sequence). CDR3 in amino acids: CASSPRAGKETQYF. The DNA for the CDR3 is TGTGCCAGCAGCCCTAGGGCTGGAAAAGAGACCCAGTACTTC.

This clonotype showed up just a few times. The chain recombines TRBV20-1 with TRBJ2-5; 9 bases match TRBD2. The length of the CDR3 is 12 residues. CDR1 DFQATT and CDR2 SNEGSKA come from the germline V gene (reference sequence). J gave up 5 bases and V 6 bases, and 4 bases lay outside the gene matches. The CDR3: CSALAGLETQYF. As DNA, the CDR3 is TGCAGTGCCCTAGCGGGGTTGGAGACCCAGTACTTC.

This clonotype appeared many times. This rearrangement joins TRBV2 to TRBJ1-5; D remains ambiguous. V was clipped by 3 bases and J by 0 bases, with 6 bases between them. The CDR3 covers 14 residues. Germline CDR1 reads SNHLY; CDR2 reads FYNNEI. DNA for the CDR3: TGTGCCAGCAGTGACAGCCATAGCAATCAGCCCCAGCATTTT. Translated: CASSDSHSNQPQHF.

This clonotype showed up many times. The J gene is TRBJ2-2, the V gene TRBV4-3, with D unresolved. Looked up from germline, CDR1 is LGHNA and CDR2 is YSLEER. The CDR3 is 15 amino acids. V shed 4 bases and J shed 3 bases, with 12 bases lying between them. CDR3 residues: CASSPGGVDTGELFF. DNA of the CDR3: TGCGCCAGCAGCCCAGGTGGCGTTGACACCGGGGAGCTGTTTTTT.

This clonotype showed up many times. This chain joins TRBV10-3 and TRBJ2-7; D might be TRBD1 (6 bases). The CDR3 covers 13 residues. CDR1 and CDR2 from the germline V gene are ENHRY and SYGVKD. V was trimmed by 3 bases and J by 6 bases, leaving 12 bases between them. The CDR3 protein is CAISERQVSEQYV. In nucleotides, the CDR3 is TGTGCCATCAGTGAAAGACAGGTGTCCGAGCAGTACGTC.

Ten or more counts support this clonotype. This sequence joins TRBV6-5 and TRBJ2-1, with 11 bases identical to TRBD2. After removal of 6 bases from V and 7 bases from J, the junction contained 8 bases not matched to a gene. There are 15 residues in the CDR3. Germline CDR1 reads MNHEY; CDR2 reads SVGAGI. CDR3 sequence reads: CASRSLAGGSNEQFF. Written as DNA, the CDR3 is TGTGCCAGCAGATCCCTAGCGGGAGGTTCAAATGAGCAGTTCTTC.

This clonotype was recorded many times. The chain uses TRBV4-1 and TRBJ1-5; TRBD1 matches at 8 bases. V shed 4 bases, J shed 9 bases, and the junction held 8 bases outside the gene matches. This CDR3 is 14 amino acids long. The germline V gene encodes CDR1 MGHRA and CDR2 YSYEKL. CDR3 residues: CASSLSTGELPQHF. The CDR3 region has the DNA TGCGCCAGCAGCCTCTCGACAGGGGAGCTGCCCCAGCATTTT.

The rearrangement links TRBV10-3 to TRBJ2-7; D gene uncertain. The CDR3 runs to 14 residues. Per germline, CDR1 ENHRY and CDR2 SYGVKD. Trimming left V 0 bases short and J 2 bases short, with 8 bases between. CDR3 sequence reads: CAISESELTYEQYF. CDR3 DNA: TGTGCCATCAGTGAGTCCGAACTCACCTACGAGCAGTACTTC.

This clonotype was found a few times. The genes are TRBV2 and TRBJ2-7; D might be TRBD1 (6 bases). This CDR3 has 16 residues. V was pared by 3 bases and J by 0 bases, with 15 bases between. In germline, CDR1 is SNHLY, CDR2 FYNNEI. The CDR3 DNA sequence: TGTGCCAGCAGTGATCTAGGTACAGGGCTCTCCTACGAGCAGTACTTC. Amino acids: CASSDLGTGLSYEQYF.

The sample holds many counts of this clonotype. The CDR3 region is CASSPWQLYTGELFF. The DNA of the CDR3 is TGTGCCAGCAGCCCCTGGCAGCTTTACACCGGGGAGCTGTTTTTT. This chain links TRBV7-8 with TRBJ2-2; D gene unclear. The germline gives CDR1 SGHVS, CDR2 FQNEAQ. This CDR3 has 15 residues. V shed 5 bases and J shed 3 bases, with 13 bases lying between them. The full variable domain, completed using reference TRBV7-8 and TRBJ2-2, is GAGVSQSPRYKVAKRGQDVALRCDPISGHVSLFWYQQALGQGPEFLTYFQNEAQLDKSGLPSDRFFAERPEGSVSTLKIQRTQQEDSAVYLCASSPWQLYTGELFFGEGSRLTVL.

This clonotype has ten or more counts. V and J are TRBV5-1 and TRBJ2-1; 11 bases match TRBD2. The CDR3 runs to 14 residues. CDR1 and CDR2 (germline): SGHRS, YFSETQ. J gave up 6 bases and V 5 bases, and 4 bases lay outside the gene matches. The chain's CDR3 is CASRTSGALNEQFF. CDR3 coding DNA: TGCGCCAGCAGGACTAGCGGGGCTCTCAATGAGCAGTTCTTC.

This clonotype showed up just a few times. The chain joins TRBV20-1 to TRBJ2-1; D remains ambiguous. CDR1 and CDR2 from the germline V gene are DFQATT and SNEGSKA (reference sequence). The V gene lost 6 bases and the J gene lost 5 bases, with 11 bases spanning the gap. The CDR3 length is 12 residues. This chain's CDR3 is CSANPIDNEQFF. CDR3 nucleotides: TGCAGTGCCAATCCTATAGACAATGAGCAGTTCTTC.

Ten or more counts support this clonotype. The V gene is TRBV2, the J gene TRBJ2-7, with D possibly matching TRBD2 (6 bases). The CDR3 has 13 amino acids. Germline V CDR1 and CDR2: SNHLY, FYNNEI. Trimming removed 11 bases at V and 4 bases at J, with 18 bases between. DNA for the CDR3: TGTGCCTCCGGGGGAACTAGCAATTACGAGCAGTACTTC. Encoded protein: CASGGTSNYEQYF.

The chain couples TRBV6-6 to TRBJ1-5; tentatively, D is TRBD1 (6 bases). CDR3 size: 15 residues. The V gene lost 6 bases and the J gene lost 2 bases, with 14 bases spanning the gap. CDR1 MNHNY and CDR2 SVGAGI come from the germline V gene (reference sequence). Written as DNA, the CDR3 is TGTGCCAGCAGAGAAACAGGGATGGGCAATCAGCCCCAGCATTTT. Its protein product is CASRETGMGNQPQHF.

The table lists this clonotype with many counts. This sequence joins TRBV7-2 and TRBJ2-7; no reliable D call. Trimming removed 1 base from V and 3 bases from J, with 13 bases in between. CDR1 is SGHTA, CDR2 FQGNSA, per germline. This CDR3 region has 15 residues. The CDR3 is CASSLEVIGIYEQYV. The CDR3 DNA follows: TGTGCCAGCAGCTTAGAAGTAATCGGAATCTACGAGCAGTACGTC.

This clonotype was observed many times. This chain joins TRBV20-1 and TRBJ2-2; D uncertain. Per the germline V gene, CDR1 is DFQATT and CDR2 is SNEGSKA (reference sequence). This CDR3 has 13 amino acids. Trimming removed 2 bases at V and 2 bases at J, with 6 bases between. In DNA, the CDR3 is TGCAGTGCTAGACAGCCCAACACCGGGGAGCTGTTTTTT. Amino acid sequence: CSARQPNTGELFF.

This clonotype was recorded at least ten times. This chain's CDR3 is CASSQSGTSGQETQYF. The CDR3 DNA sequence: TGTGCCAGCTCACAGAGCGGGACTAGCGGACAAGAGACCCAGTACTTC. V usage is TRBV18 and J usage is TRBJ2-5; 11 nucleotides match TRBD2. This CDR3 is built from 16 residues. Germline assignment: CDR1 KGHSH and CDR2 LQKENI. V lost 4 bases and J lost 2; bases outside the gene matches: 6.

This clonotype was seen at least ten times. CDR3: CASSQDRQGGNQPQHF. The CDR3, as DNA: TGCGCCAGCAGCCAAGACAGACAGGGGGGCAATCAGCCCCAGCATTTT. This rearrangement joins TRBV4-3 to TRBJ1-5, with 9 bases identical to TRBD1. Unmatched junction bases numbered 2, after V lost 0 bases and J lost 2 bases. CDR3 length: 16 residues. Germline V gene lookup returns CDR1 LGHNA and CDR2 YSLEER.

This clonotype was detected many times. The gene calls are TRBV5-4 and TRBJ2-1, with 7 bases that match TRBD1. Germline V gives CDR1 SGHNT, CDR2 YYREEE (reference sequence). CDR3 length equals 15 residues. J lost 2 bases, V lost 4 bases, and 6 bases had no gene match. DNA for the CDR3: TGTGCCAGCAGCCGGGACAGTACCACCTACAATGAGCAGTTCTTC. Translation: CASSRDSTTYNEQFF. Full variable domain (outside the CDR3, taken from reference TRBV5-4 and TRBJ2-1): ETGVTQSPTHLIKTRGQQVTLRCSSQSGHNTVSWYQQALGQGPQFIFQYYREEENGRGNFPPRFSGLQFPNYSSELNVNALELDDSALYLCASSRDSTTYNEQFFGPGTRLTVL.

This clonotype was observed many times. The chain recombines TRBV3-1 with TRBJ1-3, with D perhaps matching TRBD1 (6 bases). Between the trimmed V and J ends, which lost 5 bases and 0 bases, there was a span of 14 bases. Germline V gene data show CDR1 as LGHDT and CDR2 as YNNKEL (reference sequence). The CDR3 is made up of 16 amino acids. The CDR3 spells CASSFEGGTSGNTIYF. The CDR3 nucleotides read TGTGCCAGCAGCTTCGAAGGGGGAACCTCTGGAAACACCATATATTTT.

This clonotype came up many times. The chain combines TRBV24-1 with TRBJ2-5; 7 bases match TRBD1. J lost 5 bases, V lost 1 base, and 12 bases had no gene match. This CDR3 has 17 residues. Looked up from germline, CDR1 is KGHDR and CDR2 is SFDVKD. CDR3 amino acids: CATSDFGTEGSRETQYF. The CDR3 DNA reads TGTGCCACCAGTGATTTTGGGACAGAAGGCTCCCGGGAGACCCAGTACTTC.

This clonotype was seen a handful of times. The chain employs TRBV6-2 or TRBV6-3 and TRBJ2-7; D is perhaps TRBD2 (6 bases). CDR1 is MNHEY, CDR2 SVGEGT, per germline. The CDR3 has 14 residues. Trimming cost V 3 bases and J 6 bases, with 15 bases left between them. CDR3 residues: CASSYTYGAGEQYV. Here the CDR3 DNA reads TGTGCCAGCAGTTATACGTACGGAGCGGGCGAGCAGTACGTC.

The chain carries TRBV2 and TRBJ1-5; D perhaps matches TRBD1 (5 bases). Germline V gene lookup returns CDR1 SNHLY and CDR2 FYNNEI. This CDR3 comprises 16 residues. The V and J ends lost 0 bases and 6 bases respectively, with 15 bases between them. The DNA for the CDR3 is TGTGCCAGCAGTGAAGCGCTTCGGTCAGGGAGTCAGCCCCAGCATTTT. Translating gives CASSEALRSGSQPQHF. Complete variable domain (other parts from reference TRBV2 and TRBJ1-5): EPEVTQTPSHQVTQMGQEVILRCVPISNHLYFYWYRQILGQKVEFLVSFYNNEISEKSEIFDDQFSVERPDGSNFTLKIRSTKLEDSAMYFCASSEALRSGSQPQHFGDGTRLSIL.